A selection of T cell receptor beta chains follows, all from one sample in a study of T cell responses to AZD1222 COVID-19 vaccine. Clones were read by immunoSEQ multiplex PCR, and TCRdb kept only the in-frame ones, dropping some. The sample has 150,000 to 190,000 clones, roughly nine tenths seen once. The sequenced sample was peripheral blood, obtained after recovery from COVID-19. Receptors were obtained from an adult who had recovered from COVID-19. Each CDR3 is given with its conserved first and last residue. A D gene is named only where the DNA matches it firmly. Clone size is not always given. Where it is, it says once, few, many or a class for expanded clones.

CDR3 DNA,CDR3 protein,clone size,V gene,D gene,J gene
TGTGCCAGCAGCCAAGATACGGGAAAAGCGCTGTTTTTT,CASSQDTGKALFF,.,TRBV4-2,.,TRBJ1-4
TGTGCCAGCAGCCACTTTCCGGGTTTCTCTGGAAACACCATATATTTT,CASSHFPGFSGNTIYF,.,TRBV3-1/TRBV3-2,.,TRBJ1-3
TGTGCCAGCAGCTTTGGGTTATCAATCGGCGAGCAGTACTTC,CASSFGLSIGEQYF,.,TRBV11-1,.,TRBJ2-7
TGTGCCACCAGTCCCCACCGGAACAGGGTAAAATCCTATAATTCACCCCTCCACTTT,CATSPHRNRVKSYNSPLHF,.,TRBV24-1,.,TRBJ1-6
TGTGCCAGCTCGGTCCGTTCACATGGCTACACCTTC,CASSVRSHGYTF,.,TRBV7-2,.,TRBJ1-2
TGTGCCAGTAGTATGAGGGCGGACAGCGATCAGCCCCAGCATTTT,CASSMRADSDQPQHF,.,TRBV19,.,TRBJ1-5
TGTGCCAGCAGGCTACAGGGGGCTTACACTGAAGCTTTCTTT,CASRLQGAYTEAFF,once,TRBV6-5,TRBD1,TRBJ1-1
TGTGCCAGCAGCCAAGACACGAGCTCCTACGAGCAGTACTTC,CASSQDTSSYEQYF,.,TRBV11-2,.,TRBJ2-7
TGTGCCAGCAGTCCCACCGGGGAGCTGTTTTTT,CASSPTGELFF,.,TRBV6-5,.,TRBJ2-2
TGCGCCAGCAGCGCGACAGGAGATTTCTATGGCTACACCTTC,CASSATGDFYGYTF,.,TRBV5-1,.,TRBJ1-2
TGTGCCAGCAGCTTAGATCTTGGGAAACCCAACTATGGCTACACCTTC,CASSLDLGKPNYGYTF,.,TRBV11-2,.,TRBJ1-2
TGTGCCAGCAGGCCTTGGGACAGGGGAAATGAAAAACTGTTTTTT,CASRPWDRGNEKLFF,.,TRBV6-6,TRBD1,TRBJ1-4
TGTGCCAGTAGTATGAGAAGGACAGACCAAGAGACCCAGTACTTC,CASSMRRTDQETQYF,.,TRBV19,.,TRBJ2-5
TGTGCCAGCAGTGAAGCGGGACTAGCGGGGGGGCGAGAGACCCAGTACTTC,CASSEAGLAGGRETQYF,.,TRBV6-1,TRBD2,TRBJ2-5
TGTGCCAGCAGCTTTCGTCCTAGCGGGATCTACAATGAGCAGTTCTTC,CASSFRPSGIYNEQFF,.,TRBV13,TRBD2,TRBJ2-1